This T cell receptor (beta chain) stems from a study of cytomegalovirus exposure and HLA in healthy donors. Study-level findings and limits: The authors later linked a missense DCLRE1C variant to TCR beta V- and J-gene trimming.

PCR employed 60 Vbeta and 13 Jbeta primers. Assay: immunoSEQ multiplex PCR; the TCRdb copy retains only in-frame clones and omits some. The data contain around 150,000 clones, approximately 71% of them singletons. Concerning this clone: Its antigen is currently unknown.

V lost 5 bases and J 0 bases, leaving 16 bases between the germline ends. CDR3 length: 17 residues. CDR1 KGHSH and CDR2 LQKENI come from the germline V gene. The chain combines TRBV18 with TRBJ2-2; possibly TRBD2 for D (6 bases). The sequenced sample consisted of PBMCs. The TCR sequence derives from a male donor in good health and CMV-seronegative. The CDR3 spells CASSTDMSGANTGELFF. In DNA, the CDR3 is TGTGCCAGCTCAACGGACATGTCGGGGGCGAACACCGGGGAGCTGTTTTTT.